The rows below give T cell receptor beta chains drawn from one sample of a study of OX40 agonist ivuxolimab in advanced cancers. Method: immunoSEQ multiplex PCR; TCRdb's copy keeps in-frame clones and lacks some. The sample lists some 71,000 clones, about nine tenths occurring once. Sequenced material: CD4+ or CD8+ T cells sorted from blood, taken in a trial of the OX40 agonist ivuxolimab. These receptors were taken from an adult with an advanced solid tumor such as melanoma, head and neck, liver or kidney cancer. Each CDR3 is given without its conserved first and last residue. Some rows mark clone size as missing; the rest say once, few, many or name a class of expanded clone.

cdr3_aa: ASSLDQGDYTEAF
v_call: TRBV5-4
clone_size: NA
j_call: TRBJ1-1

cdr3_aa: ASSQDPGVGGELF
v_call: TRBV4-1
clone_size: NA
j_call: TRBJ2-2

cdr3_aa: ASSEFRASRGKSEAF
v_call: TRBV2
clone_size: NA
j_call: TRBJ1-1

cdr3_aa: ATSRPPRPTGQETQY
v_call: TRBV15
clone_size: few
j_call: TRBJ2-5

cdr3_aa: ASSLQAQETQY
v_call: TRBV5-1
clone_size: NA
j_call: TRBJ2-5

cdr3_aa: ASTTGIFAEAF
v_call: TRBV28
clone_size: NA
j_call: TRBJ1-1

cdr3_aa: ASIYRSGVGYEQY
v_call: TRBV27
clone_size: NA
j_call: TRBJ2-7

cdr3_aa: ASSSGPGWAGANVLT
v_call: TRBV11-2
clone_size: NA
j_call: TRBJ2-6

cdr3_aa: ASSLGSRGSPLH
v_call: TRBV5-1
clone_size: once
j_call: TRBJ1-6

cdr3_aa: ASSFSSGGRNEQF
v_call: TRBV5-1
clone_size: once
j_call: TRBJ2-1

cdr3_aa: ASSLAGSNQPQH
v_call: TRBV5-1
clone_size: NA
j_call: TRBJ1-5

cdr3_aa: ASSPQGQADGYT
v_call: TRBV5-1
clone_size: NA
j_call: TRBJ1-2

cdr3_aa: ASSWTGSYGYT
v_call: TRBV19
clone_size: NA
j_call: TRBJ1-2

cdr3_aa: ASTVQGANTEAF
v_call: TRBV7-2
clone_size: NA
j_call: TRBJ1-1

cdr3_aa: ASQLQTNTGELF
v_call: TRBV27
clone_size: NA
j_call: TRBJ2-2

cdr3_aa: ASSLSGESNQPQH
v_call: TRBV5-1
clone_size: NA
j_call: TRBJ1-5

cdr3_aa: ASSVEGGSPYEQY
v_call: TRBV9
clone_size: NA
j_call: TRBJ2-7